This T cell receptor (beta chain) was sequenced in a study of neoadjuvant anti-PD-1 for oral cavity cancer. Study findings and constraints: Post-treatment tumors with larger preexisting clones showed more shrinkage.

Per the germline V gene, CDR1 is SGHRS and CDR2 is YFSETQ. The CDR3 has 14 residues. V lost 4 bases and J lost 5; bases outside the gene matches: 8. Time point in this sample: after neoadjuvant nivolumab, at surgical resection. Patients were newly diagnosed with stage II-IVA oral cavity squamous cell carcinoma without prior systemic or radiation treatment. The patients had HPV-negative, locally advanced oral cavity squamous cell carcinoma. In regard to this clone: Its antigen is unidentified.

The repertoire was sequenced with immunoSEQ multiplex PCR; TCRdb's copy has only in-frame clones and lacks some. The sample holds a few thousand clones, 50% to 70% seen once. This clonotype was obtained from a person between 40 and 85 years old with oral cavity squamous cell carcinoma. The rearrangement joins TRBV5-1 to TRBJ1-1; 7 nucleotides agree with TRBD1. The specimen comprised tumor tissue, sampled after nivolumab (anti-PD-1) treatment. The CDR3 loop reads CASSLDRWVTEAFF. CDR3 sequence (DNA): TGCGCCAGCAGCCTGGACAGGTGGGTTACTGAAGCTTTCTTT.